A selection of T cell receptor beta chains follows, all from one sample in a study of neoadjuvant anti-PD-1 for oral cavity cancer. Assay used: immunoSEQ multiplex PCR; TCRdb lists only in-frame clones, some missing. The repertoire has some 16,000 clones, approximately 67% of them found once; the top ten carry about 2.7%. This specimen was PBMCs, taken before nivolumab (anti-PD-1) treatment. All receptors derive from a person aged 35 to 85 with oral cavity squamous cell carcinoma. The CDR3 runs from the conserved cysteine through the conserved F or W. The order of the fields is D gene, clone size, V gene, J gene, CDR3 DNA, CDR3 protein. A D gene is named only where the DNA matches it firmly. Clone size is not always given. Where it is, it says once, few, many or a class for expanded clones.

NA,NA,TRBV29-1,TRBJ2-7,TGCAGCGTTGAGGATCCTCGGGGGGCCCGGAACGAGCAGTACTTC,CSVEDPRGARNEQYF
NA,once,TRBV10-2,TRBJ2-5,TGCGCCAGCAGTGACTTCCTTCTGGAGACCCAGTACTTC,CASSDFLLETQYF
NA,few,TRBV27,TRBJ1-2,TGTGCCAGCAGTTCAGGGTTTTCATATGGCTACACCTTC,CASSSGFSYGYTF
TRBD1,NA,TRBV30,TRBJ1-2,TGTGCCTGGGCCCACCGGGACAGGTATGGCTACACCTTC,CAWAHRDRYGYTF
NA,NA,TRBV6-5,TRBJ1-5,TGTGCCAGCAGTAAAGTTCAGACAGGCAATCAGCCCCAGCATTTT,CASSKVQTGNQPQHF
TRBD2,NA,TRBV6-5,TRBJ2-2,TGTGCCAGCAGTTACGGTGCGGGAGGGAACACCGGGGAGCTGTTTTTT,CASSYGAGGNTGELFF
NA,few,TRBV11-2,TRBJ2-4,TGTGCCAGCAGCTTACTAGCGGCCAAAAACATTCAGTACTTC,CASSLLAAKNIQYF
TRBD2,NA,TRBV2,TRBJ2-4,TGTGCCAGCAGTGGGACTAGCGGGGCCAAAAACATTCAGTACTTC,CASSGTSGAKNIQYF
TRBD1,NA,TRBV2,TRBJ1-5,TGTGCCAGCAGCGGGGACAGAGGACAGCCCCAGCATTTT,CASSGDRGQPQHF
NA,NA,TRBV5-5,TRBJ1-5,TGTGCCAGCAGCTGGGACGGGACGGGCAATCAGCCCCAGCATTTT,CASSWDGTGNQPQHF
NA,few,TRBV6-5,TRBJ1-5,TGTGCCAGCATTGGCAGGGGTAATCAGCCCCAGCATTTT,CASIGRGNQPQHF
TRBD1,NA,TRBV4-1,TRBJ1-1,TGCGCCAGCAGCCTTTTGGACAGGGGGAACACTGAAGCTTTCTTT,CASSLLDRGNTEAFF
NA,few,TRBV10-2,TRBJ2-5,TGCGCCAGCATGAGGGCCGTTCAACAAGAGACCCAGTACTTC,CASMRAVQQETQYF
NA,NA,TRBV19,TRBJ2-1,TGTGCCAGTAGGGAAAGTTGGGGGAGCTACAATGAGCAGTTCTTC,CASRESWGSYNEQFF
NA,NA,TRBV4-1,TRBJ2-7,TGCGCCAGCAGCCAATCCTCCGGGACCGTGGGATACGAGCAGTACTTC,CASSQSSGTVGYEQYF
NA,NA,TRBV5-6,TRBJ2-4,TGTGCCAGCAGCTTCGGAGAAGCCAAAAACATTCAGTACTTC,CASSFGEAKNIQYF
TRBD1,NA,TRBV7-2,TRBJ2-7,TGTGCCAGCAGCCCCCGACAGGGGGGCTACGAGCAGTACTTC,CASSPRQGGYEQYF
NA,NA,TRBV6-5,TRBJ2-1,TGTGCCAGCGGGAGATACTACAATGAGCAGTTCTTC,CASGRYYNEQFF
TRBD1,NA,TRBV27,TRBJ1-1,TGTGCCAGCAGTCGGGACAGATTGAACACTGAAGCTTTCTTT,CASSRDRLNTEAFF
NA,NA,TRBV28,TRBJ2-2,TGTGCCAGCCTCCCTGGTTCCGGGCGTTGGGGCACCGGGGAGCTGTTTTTT,CASLPGSGRWGTGELFF
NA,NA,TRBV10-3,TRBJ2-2,TGTGCCATCAGTGATGTTGTCGGGGAGCTGTTTTTT,CAISDVVGELFF
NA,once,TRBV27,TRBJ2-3,TGTGCCAGCAGTTTATGGCGGAAAGGCACAGATACGCAGTATTTT,CASSLWRKGTDTQYF
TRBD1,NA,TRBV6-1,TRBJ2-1,TGTGCCAGCAGTGAACAGGGGGCATACAATGAGCAGTTCTTC,CASSEQGAYNEQFF
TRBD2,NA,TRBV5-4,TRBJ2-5,TGTGCCAGCAGCCTCGGGACTAGCGGGAGACAAGAGACCCAGTACTTC,CASSLGTSGRQETQYF
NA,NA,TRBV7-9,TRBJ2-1,TGTGCCAGCACGGGCGACAGCCCTTTCCCCGATGAGCAGTTCTTC,CASTGDSPFPDEQFF
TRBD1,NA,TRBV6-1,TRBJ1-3,TGTGCCAGCAGGACAGGGGCTGGAAACACCATATATTTT,CASRTGAGNTIYF
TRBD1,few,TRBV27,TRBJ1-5,TGTGCCAGCAGTCAGGGGGCGGTTAGCAATCAGCCCCAGCATTTT,CASSQGAVSNQPQHF
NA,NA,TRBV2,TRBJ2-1,TGTGCCAGCAGTGATGGTGAAGCGGGCCCCTACAATGAGCAGTTCTTC,CASSDGEAGPYNEQFF
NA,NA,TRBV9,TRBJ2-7,TGTGCCAGCAGCGTAGGGGGGGCTGGTTACGAGCAGTACTTC,CASSVGGAGYEQYF
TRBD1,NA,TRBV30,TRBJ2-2,TGTGCCTGGATGTTCGGGACAGGGAACACCGGGGAGCTGTTTTTT,CAWMFGTGNTGELFF
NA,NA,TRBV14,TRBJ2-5,TGTGCCAGCAGCCTGCTCAGTCAGGAGACCCAGTACTTC,CASSLLSQETQYF
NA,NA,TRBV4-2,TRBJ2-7,TGTGCCAGCAGCCAAAGCCGGGACTCTTTCACCTACGAGCAGTACTTC,CASSQSRDSFTYEQYF
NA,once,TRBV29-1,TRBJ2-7,TGCAGCGTTGCCTCACAGGGTTCCTACGAGCAGTACTTC,CSVASQGSYEQYF
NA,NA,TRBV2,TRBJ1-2,TGTGCCAGCAGTGGGGGGTGGCAGGGCAATGGCTACACCTTC,CASSGGWQGNGYTF
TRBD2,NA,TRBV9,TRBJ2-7,TGTGCCAGCAGCGTAGGTGCTAGCGGGAGGTACGAGCAGTACTTC,CASSVGASGRYEQYF
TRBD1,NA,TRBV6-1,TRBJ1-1,TGTGCCACCGGGAACAGGGGTTGGGGCACTGAAGCTTTCTTT,CATGNRGWGTEAFF
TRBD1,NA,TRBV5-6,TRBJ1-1,TGTGCCAGCAGCTTACCCGGGACAGCAAACACTGAAGCTTTCTTT,CASSLPGTANTEAFF
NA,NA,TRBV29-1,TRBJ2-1,TGCAGCGTTGCGAGGGGGACCGTTAATGATGGGCAGTTCTTC,CSVARGTVNDGQFF
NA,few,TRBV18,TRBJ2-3,TGTGCCAGCTCACCAATCTCCGGGACATGGTCAGGTAATACGCAGTATTTT,CASSPISGTWSGNTQYF